The 4 T cell receptor beta chains presented below share a single source sample, sequenced in a study of blood T cell repertoires in COVID-19. Assay used: immunoSEQ multiplex PCR; TCRdb lists only in-frame clones, some missing. Of roughly 350,000 clones listed, about 90% are singletons. Sequencing input: peripheral blood. The receptors shown here come from a woman in her thirties with COVID-19, enrolled during active disease.

This clone was seen just once. The chain carries TRBV19 and TRBJ1-5; D is perhaps TRBD1 (5 bases). V lost 11 bases and J 5 bases, leaving 16 bases between the germline ends. From germline, CDR1 is LNHDA and CDR2 SQIVND (reference sequence). The CDR3 is 13 amino acids. For the CDR3, the DNA is TGTGCCGCATCTGGGGCCCGCTATCAGCCCCAGCATTTT. It translates to CAASGARYQPQHF.

The V and J genes are TRBV3-1 (or the pseudogene TRBV3-2) and TRBJ2-5; 7 bases agree with TRBD2. The V gene's germline CDR1 is LGHDT and CDR2 YNNKEL (reference sequence). V was pared by 1 base and J by 0 bases, with 11 bases of the junction left unmatched. The CDR3 is 18 residues long. The CDR3 here is CASSQGWWASGDQETQYF. CDR3 in DNA: TGTGCCAGCAGCCAAGGGTGGTGGGCTAGCGGTGACCAAGAGACCCAGTACTTC.

The rearrangement links TRBV24-1 to TRBJ2-5; D perhaps matches TRBD1 (5 bases). Germline V gene sequence: CDR1 KGHDR, CDR2 SFDVKD. Trimming stripped 3 bases from V and 5 bases from J, with 12 bases between. The CDR3 spans 14 residues. The CDR3 sequence is CATSDEPGRETQYF. Written as DNA, the CDR3 is TGTGCCACCAGTGATGAACCAGGGCGGGAGACCCAGTACTTC.

The J gene is TRBJ2-7, the V gene TRBV6-1, with D possibly matching TRBD1 (8 bases). The CDR3 contains 16 residues. Trimming pared 4 bases from V and 2 bases from J, leaving 18 bases between. The germline CDR1 and CDR2 sequences are MNHNS and SASEGT. The DNA for the CDR3 is TGTGCCAGCAGTGTTGGAGCGGGACAGGATCCCTACGAGCAGTACTTC. This encodes CASSVGAGQDPYEQYF.